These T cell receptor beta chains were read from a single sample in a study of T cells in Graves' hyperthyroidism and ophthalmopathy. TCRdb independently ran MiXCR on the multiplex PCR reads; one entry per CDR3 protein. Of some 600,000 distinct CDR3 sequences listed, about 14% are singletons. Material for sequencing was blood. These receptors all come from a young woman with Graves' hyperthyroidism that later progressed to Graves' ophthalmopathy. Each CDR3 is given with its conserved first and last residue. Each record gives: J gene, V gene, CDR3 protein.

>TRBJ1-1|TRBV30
CACPGTDALNTEAFF
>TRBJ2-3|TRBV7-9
CASRRTGGGSDTQYF
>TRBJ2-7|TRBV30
CAWRSGSRYEQYF
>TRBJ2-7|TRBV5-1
CASSLEGEVGSYEQYF
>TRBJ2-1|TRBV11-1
CASSYFSTGTSGPDEQFF
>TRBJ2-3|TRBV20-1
CSARGAQGALTDTQYF
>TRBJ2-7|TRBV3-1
CASSQVDYPPEQYF
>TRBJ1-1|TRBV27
CASSPGGWDNGMNTEAFF
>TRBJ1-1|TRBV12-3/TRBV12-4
CASSFYDTNTEAFF
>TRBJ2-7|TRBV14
CASSRIGTYEQYF
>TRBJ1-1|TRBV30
CARGVIGAEAFF
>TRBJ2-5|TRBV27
CASRPLGSETQYF
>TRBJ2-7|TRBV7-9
CASSLSGEAYEQYF
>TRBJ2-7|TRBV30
CAWSAFTGTSYEQYF
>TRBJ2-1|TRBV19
CASSAALSYNEQFF
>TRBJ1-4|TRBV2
CASRSRELNEKLFF
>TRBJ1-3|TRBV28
CASSFPSGNTIYF
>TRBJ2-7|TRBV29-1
CSVERNYEQYF
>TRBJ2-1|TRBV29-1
CSVDGRSEQFF
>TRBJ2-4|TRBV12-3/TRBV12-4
CASIQGGTNIQYF
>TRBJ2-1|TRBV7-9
CASSPQGIWNEQFF
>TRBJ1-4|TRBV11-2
CASSVRDRGPNEKLFF
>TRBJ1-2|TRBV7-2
CASSLEGCGCTF
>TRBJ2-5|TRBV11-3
CASSSPRGVGSQETQYF
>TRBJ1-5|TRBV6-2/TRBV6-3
CASSQPQGFGPQHF
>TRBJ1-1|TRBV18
CASSPRLTANTEAFF
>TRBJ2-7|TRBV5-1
CASSFLGTGDEQYF
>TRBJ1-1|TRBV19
CASSKSGAGVVGTEAFF
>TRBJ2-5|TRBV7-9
CASSSWTSGRQETQYF
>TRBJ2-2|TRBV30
CAWSSQPGELFF
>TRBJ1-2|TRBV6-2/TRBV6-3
CASGRGGISGYTF
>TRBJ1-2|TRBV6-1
CASNKLGEYGYTF
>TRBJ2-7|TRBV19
CASSRGGTKPYEQYF
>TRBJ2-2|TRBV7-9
CASTPDWGERTGELFF
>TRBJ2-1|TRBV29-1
CSVGASGSYNEQFF
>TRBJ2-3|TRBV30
CAWRRDSDTQYF
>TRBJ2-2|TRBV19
CASQTGSNTGELFF
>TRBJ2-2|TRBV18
CASPLGNPNTGELFF
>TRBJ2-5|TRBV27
CASRPFTGTQYF
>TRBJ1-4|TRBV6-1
CASRPQEYNEKLFF
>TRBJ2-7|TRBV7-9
CASSLQGHSAYEQYF
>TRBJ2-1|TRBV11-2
CASSLNAGIHNEQFF
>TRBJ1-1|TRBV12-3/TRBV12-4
CASRAEEERAFF
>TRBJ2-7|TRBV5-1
CASSLAEGGYEQYF
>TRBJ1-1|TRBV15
CATSRAADNTEAFF
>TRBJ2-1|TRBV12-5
CASVLAGGPNNEQFF
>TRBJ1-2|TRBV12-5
CASGPGTGNYGYTF
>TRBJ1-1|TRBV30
CAWSKGTEAFF
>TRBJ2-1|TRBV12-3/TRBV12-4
CASSLGQGPLSYNEQFF
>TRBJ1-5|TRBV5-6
CASSVTTSNQPQHF
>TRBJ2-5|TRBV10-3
CAISDPRETQYF
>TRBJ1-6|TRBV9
CASSQGRAASPLHF
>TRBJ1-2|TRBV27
CASSLRFSAGAIYTGYNYGYTF
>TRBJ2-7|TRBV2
CASNLQLAGETYEQYF
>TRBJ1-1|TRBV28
CASSLKQGMNTEAFF
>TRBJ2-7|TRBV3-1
CASSQTLRDIGAYEQYF
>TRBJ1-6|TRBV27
CASSRGQGGSPLHF
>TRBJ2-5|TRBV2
CASSSLEETQYF